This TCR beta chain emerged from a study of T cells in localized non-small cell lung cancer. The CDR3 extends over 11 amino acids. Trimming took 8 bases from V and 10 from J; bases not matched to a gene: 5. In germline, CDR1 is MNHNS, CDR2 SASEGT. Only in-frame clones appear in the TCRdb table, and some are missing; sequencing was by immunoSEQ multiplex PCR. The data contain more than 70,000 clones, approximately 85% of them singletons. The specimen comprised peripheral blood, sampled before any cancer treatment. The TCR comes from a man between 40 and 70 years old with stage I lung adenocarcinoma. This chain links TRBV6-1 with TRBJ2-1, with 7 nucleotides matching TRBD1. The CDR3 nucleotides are TGTGCCAGCTCACCGGGACAGGAGCAGTTCTTC. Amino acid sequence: CASSPGQEQFF.